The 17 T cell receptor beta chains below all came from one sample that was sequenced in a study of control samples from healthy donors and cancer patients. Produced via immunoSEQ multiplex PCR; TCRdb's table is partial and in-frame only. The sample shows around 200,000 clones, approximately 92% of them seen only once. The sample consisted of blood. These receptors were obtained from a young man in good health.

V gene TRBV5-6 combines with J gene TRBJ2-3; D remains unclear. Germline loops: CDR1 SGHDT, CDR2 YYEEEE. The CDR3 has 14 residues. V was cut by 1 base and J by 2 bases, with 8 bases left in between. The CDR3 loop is CASSLRVNTDTQYF. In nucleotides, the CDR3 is TGTGCCAGCAGCTTGCGGGTGAACACAGATACGCAGTATTTT. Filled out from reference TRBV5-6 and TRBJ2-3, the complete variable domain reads DAGVTQSPTHLIKTRGQQVTLRCSPKSGHDTVSWYQQALGQGPQFIFQYYEEEERQRGNFPDRFSGHQFPNYSSELNVNALLLGDSALYLCASSLRVNTDTQYFGPGTRLTVL.

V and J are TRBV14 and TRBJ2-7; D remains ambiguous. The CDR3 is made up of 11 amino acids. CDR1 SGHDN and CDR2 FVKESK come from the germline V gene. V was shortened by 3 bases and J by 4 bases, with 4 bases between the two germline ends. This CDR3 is CASSHKYEQYF. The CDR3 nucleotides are TGTGCCAGCAGCCATAAGTACGAGCAGTACTTC.

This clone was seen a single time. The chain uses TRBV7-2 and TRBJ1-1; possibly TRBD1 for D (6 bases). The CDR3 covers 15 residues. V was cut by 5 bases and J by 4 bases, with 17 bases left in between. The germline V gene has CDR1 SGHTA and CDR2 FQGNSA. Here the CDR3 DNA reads TGTGCCAGCAGCCAAGCGGGGGGCGGCAGCACTGAAGCTTTCTTT. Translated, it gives CASSQAGGGSTEAFF.

The DNA for the CDR3 is TGTGCCACCTTCGGGGGGTCAGACACCGGGGAGCTGTTTTTT. This gives the protein CATFGGSDTGELFF. This chain joins TRBV19 and TRBJ2-2, with 7 bases matching TRBD2. The germline V gene encodes CDR1 LNHDA and CDR2 SQIVND (reference sequence). V lost 10 bases, J lost 3 bases, and 8 bases stayed unmatched. This CDR3 is 14 amino acids long.

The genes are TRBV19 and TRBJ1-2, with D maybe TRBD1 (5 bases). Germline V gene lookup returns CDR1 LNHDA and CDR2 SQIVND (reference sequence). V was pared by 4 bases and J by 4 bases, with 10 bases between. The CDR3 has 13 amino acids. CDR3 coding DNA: TGTGCCAGTAGTAAGGGGCTTACCTATGGCTACACCTTC. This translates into CASSKGLTYGYTF.

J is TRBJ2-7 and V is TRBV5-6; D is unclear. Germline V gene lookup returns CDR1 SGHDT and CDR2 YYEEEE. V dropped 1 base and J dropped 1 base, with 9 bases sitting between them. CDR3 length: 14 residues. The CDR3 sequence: CASSLQQLSYEQYF. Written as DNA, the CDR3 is TGTGCCAGCAGCTTGCAACAACTATCCTACGAGCAGTACTTC.

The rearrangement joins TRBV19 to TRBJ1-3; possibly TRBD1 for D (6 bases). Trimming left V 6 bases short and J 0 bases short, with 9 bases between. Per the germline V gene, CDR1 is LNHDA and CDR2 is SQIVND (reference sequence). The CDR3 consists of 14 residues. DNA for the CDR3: TGTGCCAGTAGACAGGGCACCTCTGGAAACACCATATATTTT. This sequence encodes CASRQGTSGNTIYF.

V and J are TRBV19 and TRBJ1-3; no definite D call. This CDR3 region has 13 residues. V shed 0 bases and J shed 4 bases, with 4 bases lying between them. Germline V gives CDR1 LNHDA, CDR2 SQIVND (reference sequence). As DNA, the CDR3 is TGTGCCAGTAGTATAGAATGGGGAAACACCATATATTTT. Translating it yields CASSIEWGNTIYF.

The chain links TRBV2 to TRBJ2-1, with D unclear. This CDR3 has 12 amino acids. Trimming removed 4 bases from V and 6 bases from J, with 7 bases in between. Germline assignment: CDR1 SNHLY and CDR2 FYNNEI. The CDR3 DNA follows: TGTGCCAGCAGTGGGGTTTTCAATGAGCAGTTCTTC. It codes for CASSGVFNEQFF. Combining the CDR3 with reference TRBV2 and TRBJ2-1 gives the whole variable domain EPEVTQTPSHQVTQMGQEVILRCVPISNHLYFYWYRQILGQKVEFLVSFYNNEISEKSEIFDDQFSVERPDGSNFTLKIRSTKLEDSAMYFCASSGVFNEQFFGPGTRLTVL.

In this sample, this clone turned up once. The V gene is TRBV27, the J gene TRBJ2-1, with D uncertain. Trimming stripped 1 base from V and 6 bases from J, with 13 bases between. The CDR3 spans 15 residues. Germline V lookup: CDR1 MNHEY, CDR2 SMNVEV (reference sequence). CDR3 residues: CASSLLGSIVNEQFF. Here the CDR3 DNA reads TGTGCCAGCAGTTTATTAGGGTCCATAGTCAATGAGCAGTTCTTC.

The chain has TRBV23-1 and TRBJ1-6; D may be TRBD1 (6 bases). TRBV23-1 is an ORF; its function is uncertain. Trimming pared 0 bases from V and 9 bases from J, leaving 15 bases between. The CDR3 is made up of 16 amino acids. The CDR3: CASSQSKWDNGSPLHF. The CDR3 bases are TGCGCCAGCAGTCAATCGAAGTGGGACAATGGTTCACCCCTCCACTTT.

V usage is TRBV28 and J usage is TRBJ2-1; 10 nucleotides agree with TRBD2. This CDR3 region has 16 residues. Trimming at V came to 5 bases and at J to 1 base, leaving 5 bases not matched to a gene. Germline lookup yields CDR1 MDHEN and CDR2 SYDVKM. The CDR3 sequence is CASSPWTSGSYNEQFF. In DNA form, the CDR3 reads TGTGCCAGCAGTCCCTGGACTAGCGGATCCTACAATGAGCAGTTCTTC.

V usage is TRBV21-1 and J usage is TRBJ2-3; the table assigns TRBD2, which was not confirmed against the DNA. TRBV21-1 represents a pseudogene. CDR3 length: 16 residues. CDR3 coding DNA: TGTGCCAGCAGCACTGGGCTAGCAGAGGACACAGATACGCAGTATTTT. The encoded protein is CASSTGLAEDTDTQYF.

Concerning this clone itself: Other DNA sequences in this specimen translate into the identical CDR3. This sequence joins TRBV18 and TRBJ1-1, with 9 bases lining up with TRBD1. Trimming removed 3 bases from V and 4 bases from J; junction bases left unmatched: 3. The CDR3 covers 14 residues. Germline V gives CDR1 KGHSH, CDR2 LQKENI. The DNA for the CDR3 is TGTGCCAGCTCACCGGGACAGGGTGCCACTGAAGCTTTCTTT. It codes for CASSPGQGATEAFF.

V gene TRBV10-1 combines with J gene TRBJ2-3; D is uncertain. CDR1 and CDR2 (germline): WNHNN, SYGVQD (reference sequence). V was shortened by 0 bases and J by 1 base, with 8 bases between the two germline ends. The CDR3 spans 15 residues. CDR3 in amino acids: CASSESRPGTDTQYF. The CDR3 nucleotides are TGCGCCAGCAGTGAGTCAAGGCCCGGCACAGATACGCAGTATTTT.

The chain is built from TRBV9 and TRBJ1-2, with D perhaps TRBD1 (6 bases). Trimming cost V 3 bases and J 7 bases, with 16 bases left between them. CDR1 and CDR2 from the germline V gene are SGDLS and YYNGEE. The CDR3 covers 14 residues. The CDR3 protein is CASSAGGAKVGYTF. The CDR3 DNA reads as TGTGCCAGCAGCGCCGGGGGGGCGAAGGTTGGCTACACCTTC.

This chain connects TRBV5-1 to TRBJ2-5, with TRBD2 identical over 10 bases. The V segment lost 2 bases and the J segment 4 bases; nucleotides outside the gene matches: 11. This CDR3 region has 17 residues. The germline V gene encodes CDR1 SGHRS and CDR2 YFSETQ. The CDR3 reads CASSFRLAGGSRETQYF. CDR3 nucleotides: TGCGCCAGCAGCTTCAGGTTAGCGGGGGGTTCCCGAGAGACCCAGTACTTC. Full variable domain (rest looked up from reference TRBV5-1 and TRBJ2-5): KAGVTQTPRYLIKTRGQQVTLSCSPISGHRSVSWYQQTPGQGLQFLFEYFSETQRNKGNFPGRFSGRQFSNSRSEMNVSTLELGDSALYLCASSFRLAGGSRETQYFGPGTRLLVL.